The 13 T cell receptor beta chains below come from one sample, sequenced in a study of T cells in Graves' hyperthyroidism and ophthalmopathy. Researchers amplified the TCR beta CDR3 regions from RNA transcripts. With the HTBI primer set, the TCR CDR3 went through a first round of RT-PCR. TCRdb fed the multiplex PCR reads into MiXCR, producing one record per CDR3 protein. This sample has approximately 690,000 distinct CDR3 sequences, with around 20% found just once. The source material was blood. These receptors came from a man between 25 and 39 years old with Graves' ophthalmopathy.

The chain is built from TRBV29-1 and TRBJ2-5, with D possibly matching TRBD2 (6 bases). V lost 4 bases and J 9 bases, leaving 18 bases between the germline ends. The germline CDR1 and CDR2 sequences are SQVTM and ANQGSEA. This CDR3 spans 13 amino acids. The CDR3 is CSVGSGSSGAQYF. The CDR3 coding sequence is TGCAGCGTTGGGTCAGGGAGCTCGGGGGCCCAGTACTTC.

The table lists this clonotype with a few counts. The chain uses TRBV6-5 and TRBJ2-5, with D uncertain. The CDR3 has 16 amino acids. The V and J ends lost 2 bases and 1 base respectively, with 14 bases between them. The germline V gene has CDR1 MNHEY and CDR2 SVGAGI. CDR3 DNA sequence: TGTGCCAGCAGTTACGATTTAGGGCGGTCCCAAGAGACCCAGTACTTC. As protein: CASSYDLGRSQETQYF.

This clonotype was detected a few times. The chain carries TRBV4-2 and TRBJ2-5; D remains unclear. Per the germline V gene, CDR1 is LGHNA and CDR2 is YNFKEQ. Trimming stripped 9 bases from V and 8 bases from J, with 7 bases between. The CDR3 length is 9 residues. CDR3 region: CARHSTQYF. In DNA form, the CDR3 reads TGTGCCAGACACTCAACCCAGTACTTC.

The rearrangement links TRBV19 to TRBJ2-3; the match to TRBD2 covers 7 bases. J gave up 7 bases and V 7 bases, and 8 bases lay outside the gene matches. The germline V gene has CDR1 LNHDA and CDR2 SQIVND (reference sequence). The CDR3 contains 13 residues. The CDR3 region has the DNA TGTGCCAGTAACAGCGGGATTGCAAATACGCAGTATTTT. This sequence encodes CASNSGIANTQYF.

The chain joins TRBV6-1 to TRBJ2-6, with 7 bases aligning to TRBD1. From germline, CDR1 is MNHNS and CDR2 SASEGT. J lost 0 bases, V lost 6 bases, and 11 bases had no gene match. The CDR3 extends over 18 amino acids. The CDR3 sequence: CASRPSAGGISGANVLTF. The CDR3 nucleotides are TGTGCCAGCAGACCCTCCGCAGGGGGAATCTCTGGGGCCAACGTCCTGACTTTC.

The J gene is TRBJ2-7, the V gene TRBV9; a weak D match, TRBD2 (5 bases). The CDR3 spans 14 residues. Trimming removed 0 bases at V and 6 bases at J, with 13 bases between. Germline values: CDR1 SGDLS, CDR2 YYNGEE. The DNA of the CDR3 is TGTGCCAGCAGCGTAGGTGGGAGAAACATCGAGCAGTACTTC. This encodes CASSVGGRNIEQYF.

V is TRBV2 and J is TRBJ2-4; the match to TRBD1 covers 12 bases. There are 17 residues in the CDR3. The germline CDR1 and CDR2 sequences are SNHLY and FYNNEI. V dropped 6 bases and J dropped 0; count of bases not matched to a gene: 6. The CDR3 nucleotides read TGTGCCAGCAGCGGGACAGGGGGCGAGATAGCCAAAAACATTCAGTACTTC. This gives the protein CASSGTGGEIAKNIQYF. Based on the CDR3 plus reference TRBV2 and TRBJ2-4, the full variable domain is EPEVTQTPSHQVTQMGQEVILRCVPISNHLYFYWYRQILGQKVEFLVSFYNNEISEKSEIFDDQFSVERPDGSNFTLKIRSTKLEDSAMYFCASSGTGGEIAKNIQYFGAGTRLSVL.

The chain has TRBV15 and TRBJ1-4; tentatively, D is TRBD1 (6 bases). V lost 6 bases to trimming and J lost 7 bases, with 12 bases between them. Per the germline V gene, CDR1 is LNHNV and CDR2 is YYDKDF (reference sequence). CDR3 length: 13 residues. As DNA, the CDR3 is TGTGCCACCAGGGAGAGGGGGGGTGAAAAACTGTTTTTT. It encodes CATRERGGEKLFF.

This clonotype occurred a few times. The chain has TRBV27 and TRBJ2-2, with TRBD2 matching 8 bases. The germline gives CDR1 MNHEY, CDR2 SMNVEV (reference sequence). The ends lost 5 bases at V and 5 bases at J; junction bases unmatched: 13. CDR3 length equals 17 residues. The CDR3 reads CASSPLVSGSQTGELFF. The CDR3 region has the DNA TGTGCCAGCAGTCCCCTGGTCAGCGGGAGTCAAACCGGGGAGCTGTTTTTT.

This clonotype was counted between two and nine times. The V and J genes are TRBV28 and TRBJ1-2, with TRBD1 identical over 8 bases. The V gene end was trimmed by 5 bases and the J gene end by 7 bases; junction bases not matched to a gene: 12. In germline, CDR1 is MDHEN, CDR2 SYDVKM. This CDR3 contains 15 residues. The DNA for the CDR3 is TGTGCCAGCAGTAAAGAAGACAGGGGCCTAGGTGGCTACACCTTC. Translated, it gives CASSKEDRGLGGYTF.

This clonotype was detected a few times. The chain carries TRBV11-1 and TRBJ2-1; D may be TRBD2 (5 bases). This CDR3 has 14 residues. Germline loops: CDR1 SGHAT, CDR2 FQDESV (reference sequence). Trimming left V 3 bases short and J 3 bases short, with 9 bases between. The CDR3 loop reads CASSLMGSYNEQFF. The DNA of the CDR3 is TGTGCCAGCAGCTTGATGGGGAGCTACAATGAGCAGTTCTTC.

This clonotype has at least ten counts. The rearrangement uses TRBV12-3 or TRBV12-4 and TRBJ2-7, with 8 bases matching TRBD1. This CDR3 comprises 16 residues. The V and J ends lost 6 bases and 1 base, in that order; junction bases with no gene match: 11. The DNA of the CDR3 is TGTGCCAGCAGCCCGGGACAGGTCCTACTATCCTACGAGCAGTACTTC. This translates into CASSPGQVLLSYEQYF.

This rearrangement joins TRBV6-1 to TRBJ2-5; weak D call: TRBD1 (6 bases). The CDR3 has 13 residues. The V gene's germline CDR1 is MNHNS and CDR2 SASEGT. V was trimmed by 5 bases and J by 3 bases, leaving 10 bases between them. The DNA of the CDR3 is TGTGCCAGCAGTCCCCACAGGGAAGAGACCCAGTACTTC. Residues: CASSPHREETQYF.